Each of the 11 T cell receptor beta chains below was sequenced from the same sample in a study of CD8 T cells in ankylosing spondylitis. TCRdb re-called the 5' RACE reads with MiXCR, one entry per CDR3 protein. In the table there are about 33,000 distinct CDR3 sequences, over 12% of which are singletons. The sample was blood. The receptors were sampled from a male donor with ankylosing spondylitis or in good health (not recorded which).

This chain links TRBV29-1 with TRBJ2-1; unclear D gene. CDR1 SQVTM and CDR2 ANQGSEA come from the germline V gene. Trimming left V 2 bases short and J 8 bases short, with 16 bases between. This CDR3 comprises 14 residues. The CDR3 loop reads CSVESGFNLDEQFF. CDR3 bases: TGCAGCGTTGAATCCGGGTTTAATTTGGATGAGCAGTTCTTC.

This clonotype has just a few counts. This chain connects TRBV5-1 to TRBJ2-7; TRBD1 aligns across 8 bases. The V segment lost 0 bases and the J segment 5 bases; nucleotides outside the gene matches: 7. Germline V CDR1 and CDR2: SGHRS, YFSETQ. The CDR3 is 15 amino acids. The CDR3 here is CASSLDGTGFDEQYF. The CDR3 DNA reads TGCGCCAGCAGCTTGGATGGGACAGGCTTCGACGAGCAGTACTTC.

This clonotype was counted a few times. The V and J genes are TRBV4-3 and TRBJ2-3, with D possibly matching TRBD1 (5 bases). Germline CDR1 LGHNA, CDR2 YSLEER. Between the trimmed V and J ends, which lost 4 bases and 1 base, there was a span of 12 bases. The CDR3 runs to 15 residues. In nucleotides, the CDR3 is TGCGCCAGCAGCCTTGACAGAGAAGGCACAGATACGCAGTATTTT. It is translated as CASSLDREGTDTQYF.

This clonotype was counted only a few times. V and J are TRBV5-1 and TRBJ2-7, with 8 bases that match TRBD2. V gave up 4 bases and J gave up 6 bases; unmatched junction bases: 3. This CDR3 is 12 amino acids long. In germline, CDR1 is SGHRS, CDR2 YFSETQ. The CDR3 spells CASSRSGSEQYF. The CDR3 nucleotides read TGCGCCAGCAGCCGCAGCGGGAGCGAGCAGTACTTC.

V and J are TRBV20-1 and TRBJ2-2; either TRBD1 or TRBD2 may supply D (5 bases each). With 0 bases removed from V and 4 bases from J, the gap between germline ends came to 15 bases. Germline V gives CDR1 DFQATT, CDR2 SNEGSKA (reference sequence). CDR3 size: 16 residues. The CDR3 here is CSARDGPGTPTGELFF. The CDR3 DNA reads TGCAGTGCTAGAGATGGTCCGGGGACGCCCACCGGGGAGCTGTTTTTT.

J is TRBJ2-5 and V is TRBV12-3 or TRBV12-4; 7 bases match TRBD1. The CDR3 sequence is 15 residues long. Unmatched junction bases numbered 5, after V lost 2 bases and J lost 2 bases. The CDR3 DNA is TGTGCCAGCAGTTTAAGAGGGACAGCACAAGAGACCCAGTACTTC. Residues: CASSLRGTAQETQYF.

In its sample, this clonotype was seen a few times. V usage is TRBV7-2 and J usage is TRBJ1-5; maybe TRBD1 (5 bases). This CDR3 spans 15 amino acids. Trimming cost V 1 base and J 1 base, with 8 bases left between them. Germline V gene sequence: CDR1 SGHTA, CDR2 FQGNSA. This chain's CDR3 is CASSLGPGSNQPQHF. DNA for the CDR3: TGTGCCAGCAGCTTAGGTCCAGGGAGCAATCAGCCCCAGCATTTT.

The gene calls are TRBV5-1 and TRBJ2-7; TRBD1 is a possible D gene (5 bases). The CDR3 loop spans 12 amino acids. Trimming pared 5 bases from V and 2 bases from J, leaving 8 bases between. Per the germline V gene, CDR1 is SGHRS and CDR2 is YFSETQ. The CDR3 DNA reads as TGCGCCAGCAGATCAGGGACCTACGAGCAGTACGTC. Protein product: CASRSGTYEQYV.

The sample holds a few counts of this clonotype. The J gene is TRBJ2-1, the V gene TRBV13; 15 bases line up with TRBD2. With 5 bases clipped from V and 7 bases from J, the junction kept 3 bases outside the gene matches. In germline, CDR1 is PRHDT, CDR2 FYEKMQ (reference sequence). This CDR3 is 15 amino acids long. CDR3: CASSVGLAGGNEQFF. In DNA, the CDR3 is TGTGCCAGCAGCGTCGGACTAGCGGGAGGGAATGAGCAGTTCTTC.

The genes are TRBV7-9 and TRBJ1-4, with 9 bases lining up with TRBD1. The CDR3 is made up of 15 amino acids. Trimming cost V 5 bases and J 10 bases; bases outside gene matches: 11. The germline gives CDR1 SEHNR, CDR2 FQNEAQ (reference sequence). As DNA, the CDR3 is TGTGCCAGCAGCCCTTTGAGGACAGGGGAGGGAAAACTGTTTTTT. Its protein product is CASSPLRTGEGKLFF. The full variable domain, completed using reference TRBV7-9 and TRBJ1-4, is DTGVSQNPRHKITKRGQNVTFRCDPISEHNRLYWYRQTLGQGPEFLTYFQNEAQLEKSRLLSDRFSAERPKGSFSTLEIQRTEQGDSAMYLCASSPLRTGEGKLFFGSGTQLSVL.

The chain links TRBV28 to TRBJ1-1, with D uncertain. The CDR3 is 14 amino acids. Germline CDR1 is MDHEN and CDR2 is SYDVKM. The V gene lost 6 bases and the J gene lost 0 bases, with 11 bases spanning the gap. This chain's CDR3 is CASRQTYMNTEAFF. In DNA form, the CDR3 reads TGTGCCAGCAGGCAAACTTACATGAACACTGAAGCTTTCTTT.